This entry concerns a single T cell receptor (beta chain). This PCR relied on a set of 60 Vbeta primers and 13 Jbeta primers. Assay used: immunoSEQ multiplex PCR; TCRdb lists only in-frame clones, some missing. This sample carries 99,000 or so clones, over 80% of them seen once, and the ten largest clones take under 6.5%. Germline CDR1 is MGHDK and CDR2 is SYGVNS. The CDR3 spans 12 residues. V gave up 4 bases and J gave up 4 bases, with 8 bases separating them. These data belong to a study of cytomegalovirus exposure and HLA in healthy donors. The sequencing sample was made of PBMCs. The source is a man between 18 and 35 years old in good health and CMV-seronegative. The chain combines TRBV25-1 with TRBJ2-7; D perhaps matches TRBD1 (6 bases). The CDR3 DNA reads TGTGCCAGCAGTGTCCAGGGGTACGAGCAGTACTTC. Translating gives CASSVQGYEQYF.